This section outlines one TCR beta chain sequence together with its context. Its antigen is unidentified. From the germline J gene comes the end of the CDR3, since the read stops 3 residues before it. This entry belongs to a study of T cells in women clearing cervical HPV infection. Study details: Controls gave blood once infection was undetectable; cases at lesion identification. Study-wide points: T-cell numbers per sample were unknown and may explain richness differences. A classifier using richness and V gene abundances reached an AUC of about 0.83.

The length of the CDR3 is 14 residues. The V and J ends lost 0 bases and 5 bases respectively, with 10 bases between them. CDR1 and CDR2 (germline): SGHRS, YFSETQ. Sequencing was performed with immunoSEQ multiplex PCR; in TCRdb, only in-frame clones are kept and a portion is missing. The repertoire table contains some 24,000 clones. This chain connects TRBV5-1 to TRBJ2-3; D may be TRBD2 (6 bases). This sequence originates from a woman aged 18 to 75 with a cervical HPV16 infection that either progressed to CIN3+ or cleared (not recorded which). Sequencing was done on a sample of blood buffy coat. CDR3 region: CASSLGQGGDTQYF. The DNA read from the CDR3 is TGCGCCAGCAGCTTGGGGCAGGGAGGAGATACG.